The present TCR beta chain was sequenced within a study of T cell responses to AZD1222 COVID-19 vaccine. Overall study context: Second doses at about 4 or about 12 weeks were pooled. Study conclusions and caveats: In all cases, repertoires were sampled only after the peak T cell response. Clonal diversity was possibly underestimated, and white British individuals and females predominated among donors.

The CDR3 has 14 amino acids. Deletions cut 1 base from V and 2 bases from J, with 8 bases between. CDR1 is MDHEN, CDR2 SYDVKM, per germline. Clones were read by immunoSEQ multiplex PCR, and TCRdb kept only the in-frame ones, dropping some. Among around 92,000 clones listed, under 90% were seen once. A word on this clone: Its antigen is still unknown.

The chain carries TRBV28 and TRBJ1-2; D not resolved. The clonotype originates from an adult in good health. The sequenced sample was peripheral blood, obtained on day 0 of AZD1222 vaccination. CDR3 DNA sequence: TGTGCCAGCAGTTTATCGACACTCAACTATGGCTACACCTTC. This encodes CASSLSTLNYGYTF.